Listed below are T cell receptor beta chains from one sample, sequenced in a study of cytomegalovirus exposure and HLA in healthy donors. Measured with immunoSEQ multiplex PCR; TCRdb has only the in-frame clones, and not every one. Of around 190,000 clones listed, over 75% are singletons. Sequences were obtained from PBMCs. Every receptor here comes from a man aged 18-30 years in good health and CMV-seronegative. CDR3s include the opening cysteine and the closing phenylalanine or tryptophan. The D gene is left open where the match is weak. Size is stated for part of the rows, as once, few or many counts, or as a class when the clone is expanded.

d_gene: TRBD2
abundance: NA
j_gene: TRBJ2-3
v_gene: TRBV9
CDR3aa: CASSPGTSGRATDTQYF
CDR3nt: TGTGCCAGCAGCCCTGGGACTAGCGGGAGGGCCACAGATACGCAGTATTTT

d_gene: NA
abundance: NA
j_gene: TRBJ1-1
v_gene: TRBV19
CDR3aa: CASTSRIPNTEAFF
CDR3nt: TGTGCCAGTACCTCGCGCATACCGAACACTGAAGCTTTCTTT

d_gene: NA
abundance: NA
j_gene: TRBJ1-5
v_gene: TRBV6-5
CDR3aa: CASRQGQSNQPQHF
CDR3nt: TGTGCCAGCAGACAAGGACAGTCCAATCAGCCCCAGCATTTT

d_gene: NA
abundance: NA
j_gene: TRBJ1-3
v_gene: TRBV4-1
CDR3aa: CASSQDKRAASGNTIYF
CDR3nt: TGCGCCAGCAGCCAAGATAAGCGAGCTGCCTCTGGAAACACCATATATTTT

d_gene: TRBD2
abundance: NA
j_gene: TRBJ2-1
v_gene: TRBV7-8
CDR3aa: CASSLVSGRVNEQFF
CDR3nt: TGTGCCAGCAGCTTAGTTAGCGGGAGGGTAAATGAGCAGTTCTTC

d_gene: TRBD2
abundance: NA
j_gene: TRBJ2-5
v_gene: TRBV6-4
CDR3aa: CASGLVSQETQYF
CDR3nt: TGTGCCAGCGGACTAGTGAGTCAAGAGACCCAGTACTTC

d_gene: NA
abundance: NA
j_gene: TRBJ2-7
v_gene: TRBV11-1
CDR3aa: CASSYSISGAAYEQYF
CDR3nt: TGTGCCAGCAGCTACTCTATCTCGGGAGCGGCCTACGAGCAGTACTTC

d_gene: NA
abundance: NA
j_gene: TRBJ2-2
v_gene: TRBV14
CDR3aa: CASSQRGFGELFF
CDR3nt: TGTGCCAGCAGCCAACGAGGGTTCGGGGAGCTGTTTTTT

d_gene: NA
abundance: NA
j_gene: TRBJ2-7
v_gene: TRBV10-3
CDR3aa: CAIRETSLSEQYF
CDR3nt: TGTGCCATCAGGGAGACATCCCTCTCCGAGCAGTACTTC

d_gene: TRBD1
abundance: few
j_gene: TRBJ2-5
v_gene: TRBV5-6
CDR3aa: CASSGRDRGGETQYF
CDR3nt: TGTGCCAGCAGCGGCCGGGACAGGGGAGGAGAGACCCAGTACTTC

d_gene: TRBD2
abundance: NA
j_gene: TRBJ2-7
v_gene: TRBV5-4
CDR3aa: CASSLWGAGTSGGKQYF
CDR3nt: TGTGCCAGCAGCTTGTGGGGCGCCGGGACTAGCGGGGGCAAGCAGTACTTC

d_gene: NA
abundance: few
j_gene: TRBJ1-2
v_gene: TRBV28
CDR3aa: CASTLYPSQGWYYGYTF
CDR3nt: TGTGCCAGCACTTTATACCCCTCCCAGGGTTGGTACTATGGCTACACCTTC

d_gene: TRBD1
abundance: NA
j_gene: TRBJ1-2
v_gene: TRBV29-1
CDR3aa: CSVDRGLYGYTF
CDR3nt: TGCAGCGTTGACAGGGGGCTCTATGGCTACACCTTC

d_gene: NA
abundance: NA
j_gene: TRBJ2-7
v_gene: TRBV7-9
CDR3aa: CASSHRGSYEQYF
CDR3nt: TGTGCCAGCAGCCACCGTGGCAGCTACGAGCAGTACTTC

d_gene: NA
abundance: NA
j_gene: TRBJ1-3
v_gene: TRBV21-1
CDR3aa: CASRKPGQETGNTIYF
CDR3nt: TGTGCCAGCAGGAAGCCAGGGCAAGAAACTGGAAACACCATATATTTT

d_gene: NA
abundance: NA
j_gene: TRBJ1-3
v_gene: TRBV7-2
CDR3aa: CASSLATRHLGNTIYF
CDR3nt: TGTGCCAGCAGCTTAGCGACACGGCACCTAGGAAACACCATATATTTT

d_gene: NA
abundance: NA
j_gene: TRBJ2-5
v_gene: TRBV12-2
CDR3aa: CASRLGRGRETQYF
CDR3nt: TGTGCAAGTCGCTTAGGGCGAGGTCGGGAGACCCAGTACTTC

d_gene: TRBD2
abundance: NA
j_gene: TRBJ2-1
v_gene: TRBV4-1
CDR3aa: CASSLGAGGPNEQFF
CDR3nt: TGCGCCAGCAGCCTAGGGGCGGGAGGGCCAAATGAGCAGTTCTTC

d_gene: TRBD2
abundance: NA
j_gene: TRBJ2-1
v_gene: TRBV4-1
CDR3aa: CASSLGRERRNEQFF
CDR3nt: TGCGCCAGCAGCCTCGGGCGGGAGCGGCGCAATGAGCAGTTCTTC

d_gene: TRBD1
abundance: once
j_gene: TRBJ2-7
v_gene: TRBV19
CDR3aa: CASSPGQGVTYEQYF
CDR3nt: TGTGCCAGTAGCCCGGGACAGGGGGTGACCTACGAGCAGTACTTC

d_gene: NA
abundance: NA
j_gene: TRBJ1-2
v_gene: TRBV4-1
CDR3aa: CASSPYAQGNYGYTF
CDR3nt: TGCGCCAGCAGCCCGTATGCCCAGGGGAACTATGGCTACACCTTC

d_gene: NA
abundance: once
j_gene: TRBJ2-3
v_gene: TRBV7-9
CDR3aa: CSTYFSTQYF
CDR3nt: TGTTCCACCTACTTTTCCACGCAGTATTTT

d_gene: TRBD1
abundance: NA
j_gene: TRBJ2-1
v_gene: TRBV5-1
CDR3aa: CASTPGQGGYNEQFF
CDR3nt: TGCGCCAGTACCCCGGGACAGGGGGGTTACAATGAGCAGTTCTTC

d_gene: TRBD1
abundance: once
j_gene: TRBJ2-7
v_gene: TRBV5-4
CDR3aa: CASSLRDRVPYEQYF
CDR3nt: TGTGCCAGCAGCTTGAGGGACAGGGTCCCCTACGAGCAGTACTTC

d_gene: TRBD1
abundance: NA
j_gene: TRBJ1-2
v_gene: TRBV6-4
CDR3aa: CASRVDRGSTEGYTF
CDR3nt: TGTGCCAGCAGAGTGGACAGGGGTTCTACTGAGGGCTACACCTTC

d_gene: NA
abundance: NA
j_gene: TRBJ2-7
v_gene: TRBV30
CDR3aa: CACQGRGYEQYF
CDR3nt: TGTGCCTGTCAAGGGCGGGGATACGAGCAGTACTTC

d_gene: NA
abundance: NA
j_gene: TRBJ1-1
v_gene: TRBV6-1
CDR3aa: CASSYGPIYEAFF
CDR3nt: TGTGCCAGCAGTTATGGGCCGATCTATGAAGCTTTCTTT

d_gene: TRBD1
abundance: NA
j_gene: TRBJ1-1
v_gene: TRBV6-9
CDR3aa: CASRMGDSMNTEAFF
CDR3nt: TGTGCCAGCAGGATGGGGGACAGCATGAACACTGAAGCTTTCTTT

d_gene: TRBD2
abundance: NA
j_gene: TRBJ2-3
v_gene: TRBV7-3
CDR3aa: CASSPGGGTDTQYF
CDR3nt: TGTGCCAGCAGTCCGGGCGGGGGTACAGATACGCAGTATTTT

d_gene: NA
abundance: NA
j_gene: TRBJ2-5
v_gene: TRBV13
CDR3aa: CASSAQRRVQYF
CDR3nt: TGTGCCAGCAGCGCGCAACGGAGGGTGCAGTACTTC

d_gene: TRBD2
abundance: NA
j_gene: TRBJ2-7
v_gene: TRBV5-1
CDR3aa: CASSLGTSGSYEQYF
CDR3nt: TGCGCCAGCAGCTTGGGGACTAGCGGTTCCTACGAGCAGTACTTC

d_gene: NA
abundance: NA
j_gene: TRBJ2-7
v_gene: TRBV1
CDR3aa: CTSSPLCQTGKGSEQYF
CDR3nt: TGCACCAGCAGTCCCCTTTGTCAAACAGGGAAAGGCTCCGAGCAGTACTTC

d_gene: TRBD2
abundance: NA
j_gene: TRBJ2-7
v_gene: TRBV4-3
CDR3aa: CASSQGRGGLYEQYF
CDR3nt: TGCGCCAGCAGCCAAGGTCGGGGGGGACTGTACGAGCAGTACTTC

d_gene: NA
abundance: NA
j_gene: TRBJ1-1
v_gene: TRBV6-6
CDR3aa: CASREDGSNTEAFF
CDR3nt: TGTGCCAGCAGGGAGGACGGATCGAACACTGAAGCTTTCTTT

d_gene: NA
abundance: NA
j_gene: TRBJ2-3
v_gene: TRBV7-2
CDR3aa: CASSLQGLDTQYF
CDR3nt: TGTGCCAGCAGCCTACAGGGTCTCGATACGCAGTATTTT

d_gene: NA
abundance: once
j_gene: TRBJ1-1
v_gene: TRBV4-2
CDR3aa: CASSQDPGYTEAFF
CDR3nt: TGTGCCAGCAGCCAAGATCCAGGATACACTGAAGCTTTCTTT

d_gene: TRBD2
abundance: NA
j_gene: TRBJ2-7
v_gene: TRBV19
CDR3aa: CASTDGREGYEQYF
CDR3nt: TGTGCCAGTACGGATGGGCGGGAGGGCTACGAGCAGTACTTC

d_gene: NA
abundance: NA
j_gene: TRBJ2-7
v_gene: TRBV11-2
CDR3aa: CASSLEDIYEQYF
CDR3nt: TGTGCCAGCAGCTTAGAGGACATCTACGAGCAGTACTTC

d_gene: NA
abundance: NA
j_gene: TRBJ2-5
v_gene: TRBV7-9
CDR3aa: CASIHRDVETQYF
CDR3nt: TGTGCCAGCATACACAGGGATGTAGAGACCCAGTACTTC

d_gene: TRBD1
abundance: NA
j_gene: TRBJ1-2
v_gene: TRBV4-3
CDR3aa: CASSQVTGTGGFGYTF
CDR3nt: TGCGCCAGCAGCCAAGTTACCGGGACAGGGGGTTTTGGCTACACCTTC

d_gene: NA
abundance: NA
j_gene: TRBJ2-5
v_gene: TRBV7-8
CDR3aa: CASSPRRGGRQETQYF
CDR3nt: TGTGCCAGCAGCCCCAGGCGGGGCGGCCGTCAAGAGACCCAGTACTTC

d_gene: TRBD1
abundance: NA
j_gene: TRBJ1-2
v_gene: TRBV11-2
CDR3aa: CASSRQGDGYTF
CDR3nt: TGTGCCAGCAGCAGACAGGGTGATGGCTACACCTTC

d_gene: NA
abundance: NA
j_gene: TRBJ1-5
v_gene: TRBV6-5
CDR3aa: CASSRTDNQPQHF
CDR3nt: TGTGCCAGCAGTCGGACTGATAATCAGCCCCAGCATTTT

d_gene: TRBD1
abundance: NA
j_gene: TRBJ1-2
v_gene: TRBV4-1
CDR3aa: CASSQDKGGGYTF
CDR3nt: TGCGCCAGCAGCCAAGATAAAGGGGGCGGCTACACCTTC

d_gene: NA
abundance: NA
j_gene: TRBJ2-1
v_gene: TRBV28
CDR3aa: CASSKPAARGRYEQFF
CDR3nt: TGTGCCAGCAGTAAACCAGCAGCCCGGGGTAGGTATGAGCAGTTCTTC

d_gene: NA
abundance: NA
j_gene: TRBJ1-2
v_gene: TRBV6-1
CDR3aa: CASSEAGGGGRYGYTF
CDR3nt: TGTGCCAGCAGTGAAGCAGGGGGGGGCGGCCGGTATGGCTACACCTTC

d_gene: TRBD2
abundance: NA
j_gene: TRBJ2-7
v_gene: TRBV15
CDR3aa: CATRAASGDHEQYF
CDR3nt: TGTGCCACCAGAGCGGCTAGCGGAGACCACGAGCAGTACTTC

d_gene: NA
abundance: NA
j_gene: TRBJ1-1
v_gene: TRBV18
CDR3aa: CASSPQSGLGEAFF
CDR3nt: TGTGCCAGCTCACCACAGTCAGGGTTAGGTGAAGCTTTCTTT

d_gene: NA
abundance: NA
j_gene: TRBJ2-7
v_gene: TRBV27
CDR3aa: CASSYSVPAREQYF
CDR3nt: TGTGCCAGCAGTTATAGCGTACCAGCCCGAGAGCAGTACTTC

d_gene: NA
abundance: NA
j_gene: TRBJ1-3
v_gene: TRBV6-6
CDR3aa: CASSYWPGNTIYF
CDR3nt: TGTGCCAGCAGTTACTGGCCAGGAAACACCATATATTTT

d_gene: TRBD2
abundance: NA
j_gene: TRBJ2-5
v_gene: TRBV7-2
CDR3aa: CASGGVPAETQYF
CDR3nt: TGTGCCAGCGGGGGGGTACCCGCGGAGACCCAGTACTTC

d_gene: TRBD2
abundance: NA
j_gene: TRBJ2-1
v_gene: TRBV7-9
CDR3aa: CASSSQTSGTGNEQFF
CDR3nt: TGTGCCAGCAGCTCCCAGACTAGCGGGACAGGCAATGAGCAGTTCTTC

d_gene: NA
abundance: NA
j_gene: TRBJ2-1
v_gene: TRBV5-8
CDR3aa: CASSLRQGTRYNEQFF
CDR3nt: TGTGCCAGCAGCTTAAGGCAGGGGACACGATACAATGAGCAGTTCTTC

d_gene: NA
abundance: NA
j_gene: TRBJ2-5
v_gene: TRBV20-1
CDR3aa: CSANVGETQYF
CDR3nt: TGCAGTGCTAATGTCGGGGAGACCCAGTACTTC

d_gene: NA
abundance: NA
j_gene: TRBJ2-7
v_gene: TRBV10-1
CDR3aa: CASSDPGRSYEQYF
CDR3nt: TGCGCCAGCAGTGATCCCGGTCGTTCCTACGAGCAGTACTTC

d_gene: TRBD2
abundance: NA
j_gene: TRBJ2-7
v_gene: TRBV5-1
CDR3aa: CASSGDRDRKRDSLVLSSYEQYF
CDR3nt: TGCGCCAGCAGCGGCGACCGGGACCGAAAGCGGGACTCGTTAGTACTTAGCTCCTACGAGCAGTACTTC